The clone carrying this TCR beta chain was seen many times. Its antigen is unidentified. This sample is drawn from a study of T-cell reconstitution after alpha-beta-depleted transplantation in children. Study results and limitations: In some patients, recipient T cells and intrathymic progenitors surviving conditioning explained high day-60 diversity.

The TCRbeta library incorporated unique molecular identifiers. Via MiXCR, TCRdb re-called the PCR reads, giving one row per CDR3 protein. The sample records 480,000 or so distinct CDR3 sequences, about 10% being singletons. Sequencing used PBMCs, obtained before TCRalphabeta/CD19-depleted stem cell transplant. The clonotype was recovered from a child aged 2-15 years with inherited bone marrow failure, due to receive a stem cell transplant.

The CDR3 protein is CASSHWGGTGYPNEQFF. The DNA of the CDR3 is TGTGCCAGCAGCCACTGGGGGGGGACAGGGTACCCCAATGAGCAGTTCTTC. This chain links TRBV3-1 with TRBJ2-1; 9 bases fit TRBD1. Germline trimming cut 3 bases from V and 6 bases from J; bases unmatched to any gene: 12. Germline V CDR1 and CDR2: LGHDT, YNNKEL (reference sequence). The CDR3 is 17 residues long.